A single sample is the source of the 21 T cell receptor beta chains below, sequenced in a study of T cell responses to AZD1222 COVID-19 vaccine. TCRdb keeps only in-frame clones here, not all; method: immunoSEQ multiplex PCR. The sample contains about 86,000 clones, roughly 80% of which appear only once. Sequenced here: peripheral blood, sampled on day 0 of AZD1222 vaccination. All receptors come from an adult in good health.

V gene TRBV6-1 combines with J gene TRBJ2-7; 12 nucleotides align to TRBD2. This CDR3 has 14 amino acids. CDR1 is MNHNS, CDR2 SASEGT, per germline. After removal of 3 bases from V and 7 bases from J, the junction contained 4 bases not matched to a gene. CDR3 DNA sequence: TGTGCCAGCAGTGAGCTAGCGGGAGGGGGGGAGCAGTACTTC. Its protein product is CASSELAGGGEQYF.

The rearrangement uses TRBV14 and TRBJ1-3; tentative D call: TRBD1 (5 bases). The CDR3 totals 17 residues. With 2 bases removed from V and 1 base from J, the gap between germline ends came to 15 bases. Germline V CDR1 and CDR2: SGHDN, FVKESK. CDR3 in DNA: TGTGCCAGCAGCCAACCCCCGGGCAGGGCGTCTGGAAACACCATATATTTT. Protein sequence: CASSQPPGRASGNTIYF.

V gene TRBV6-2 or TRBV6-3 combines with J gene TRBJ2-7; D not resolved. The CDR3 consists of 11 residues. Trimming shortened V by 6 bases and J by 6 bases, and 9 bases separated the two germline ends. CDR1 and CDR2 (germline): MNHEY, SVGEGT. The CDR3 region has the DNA TGTGCCAGCAGCCCCCCTTCCGAGCAGTACTTC. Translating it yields CASSPPSEQYF.

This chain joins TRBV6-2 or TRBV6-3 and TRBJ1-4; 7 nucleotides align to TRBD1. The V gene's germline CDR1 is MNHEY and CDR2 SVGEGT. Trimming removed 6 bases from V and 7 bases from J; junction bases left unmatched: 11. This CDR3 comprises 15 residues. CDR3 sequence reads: CASSPRGRGREKLFF. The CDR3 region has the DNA TGTGCCAGCAGCCCAAGGGGGCGCGGGCGTGAAAAACTGTTTTTT.

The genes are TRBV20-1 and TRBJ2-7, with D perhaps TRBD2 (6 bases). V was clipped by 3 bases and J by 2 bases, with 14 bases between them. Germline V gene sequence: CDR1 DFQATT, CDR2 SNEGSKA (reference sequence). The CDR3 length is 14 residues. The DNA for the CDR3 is TGCAGTGCTAGTCGGGCGGAGGGGACCTACGAGCAGTACTTC. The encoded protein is CSASRAEGTYEQYF.

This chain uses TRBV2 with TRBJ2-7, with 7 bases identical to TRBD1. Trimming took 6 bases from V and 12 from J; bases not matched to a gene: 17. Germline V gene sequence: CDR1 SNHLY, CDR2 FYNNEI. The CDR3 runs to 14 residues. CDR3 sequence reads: CASRARRDSPWLYF. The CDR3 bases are TGTGCCAGCAGGGCCCGTCGGGACAGCCCCTGGTTGTACTTC.

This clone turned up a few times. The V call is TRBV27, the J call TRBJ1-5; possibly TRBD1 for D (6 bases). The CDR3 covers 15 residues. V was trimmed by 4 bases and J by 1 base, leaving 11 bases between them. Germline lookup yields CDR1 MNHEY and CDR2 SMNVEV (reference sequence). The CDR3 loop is CASSSSGVSNQPQHF. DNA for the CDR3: TGTGCCAGCAGTTCTTCAGGGGTGAGCAATCAGCCCCAGCATTTT.

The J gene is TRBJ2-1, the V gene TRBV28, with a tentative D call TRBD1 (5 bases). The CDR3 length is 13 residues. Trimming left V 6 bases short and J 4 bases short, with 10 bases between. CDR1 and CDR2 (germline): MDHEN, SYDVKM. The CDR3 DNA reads TGTGCCAGCAGGATCGGACAATACAATGAGCAGTTCTTC. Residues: CASRIGQYNEQFF.

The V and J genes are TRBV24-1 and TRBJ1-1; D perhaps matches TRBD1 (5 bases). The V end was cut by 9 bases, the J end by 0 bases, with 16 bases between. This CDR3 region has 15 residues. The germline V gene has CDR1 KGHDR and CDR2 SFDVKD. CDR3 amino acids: CATPTPGRLNTEAFF. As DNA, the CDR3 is TGTGCCACCCCGACCCCGGGACGCCTGAACACTGAAGCTTTCTTT.

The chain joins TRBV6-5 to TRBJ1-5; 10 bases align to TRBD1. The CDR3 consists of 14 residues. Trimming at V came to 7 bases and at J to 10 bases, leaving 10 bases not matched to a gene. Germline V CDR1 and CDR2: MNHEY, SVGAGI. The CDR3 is CASTDGTGEGPQHF. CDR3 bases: TGTGCCAGCACAGACGGGACAGGGGAAGGTCCCCAGCATTTT.

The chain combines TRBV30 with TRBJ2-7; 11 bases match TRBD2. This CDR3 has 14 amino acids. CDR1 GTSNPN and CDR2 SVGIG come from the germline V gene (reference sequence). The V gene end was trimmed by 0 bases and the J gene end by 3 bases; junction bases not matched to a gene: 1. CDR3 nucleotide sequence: TGTGCCTGGAGTGTGGGACTAGCGGTCTACGAGCAGTACTTC. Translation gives CAWSVGLAVYEQYF.

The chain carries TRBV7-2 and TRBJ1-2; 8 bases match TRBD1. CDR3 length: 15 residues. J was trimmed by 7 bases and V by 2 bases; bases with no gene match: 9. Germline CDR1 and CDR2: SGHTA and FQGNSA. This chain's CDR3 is CASSLFRQGSSGYTF. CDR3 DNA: TGTGCCAGCAGCTTATTCCGACAGGGGAGTAGTGGCTACACCTTC.

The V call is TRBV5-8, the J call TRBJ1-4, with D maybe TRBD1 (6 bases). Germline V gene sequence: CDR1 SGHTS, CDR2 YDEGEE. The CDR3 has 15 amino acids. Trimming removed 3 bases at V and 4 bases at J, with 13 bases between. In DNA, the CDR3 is TGTGCCAGCAGCTCCCGACAGGTCTATAATGAAAAACTGTTTTTT. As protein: CASSSRQVYNEKLFF. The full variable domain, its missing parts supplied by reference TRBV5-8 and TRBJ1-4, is EAGVTQSPTHLIKTRGQQATLRCSPISGHTSVYWYQQALGLGLQFLLWYDEGEERNRGNFPPRFSGRQFPNYSSELNVNALELEDSALYLCASSSRQVYNEKLFFGSGTQLSVL.

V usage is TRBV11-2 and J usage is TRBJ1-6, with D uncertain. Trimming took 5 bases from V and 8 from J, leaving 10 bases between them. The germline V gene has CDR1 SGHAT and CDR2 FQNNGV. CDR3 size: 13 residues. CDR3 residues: CASSPEPYSPLHF. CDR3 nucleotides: TGTGCCAGCAGCCCCGAGCCCTATTCACCCCTCCACTTT.

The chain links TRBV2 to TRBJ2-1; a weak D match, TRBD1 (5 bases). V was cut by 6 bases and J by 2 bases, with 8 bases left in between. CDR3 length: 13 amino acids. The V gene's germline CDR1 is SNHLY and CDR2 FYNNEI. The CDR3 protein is CASSPGTYNEQFF. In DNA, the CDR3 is TGTGCCAGCAGCCCAGGGACCTACAATGAGCAGTTCTTC. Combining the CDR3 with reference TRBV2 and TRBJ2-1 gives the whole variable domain EPEVTQTPSHQVTQMGQEVILRCVPISNHLYFYWYRQILGQKVEFLVSFYNNEISEKSEIFDDQFSVERPDGSNFTLKIRSTKLEDSAMYFCASSPGTYNEQFFGPGTRLTVL.

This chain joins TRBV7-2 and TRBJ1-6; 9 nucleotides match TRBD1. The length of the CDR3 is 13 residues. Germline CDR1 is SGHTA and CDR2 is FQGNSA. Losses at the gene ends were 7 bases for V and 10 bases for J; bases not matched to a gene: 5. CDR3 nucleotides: TGTGCCAGCAAACAGGGGGCTTGGTCACCCCTCCACTTT. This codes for CASKQGAWSPLHF.

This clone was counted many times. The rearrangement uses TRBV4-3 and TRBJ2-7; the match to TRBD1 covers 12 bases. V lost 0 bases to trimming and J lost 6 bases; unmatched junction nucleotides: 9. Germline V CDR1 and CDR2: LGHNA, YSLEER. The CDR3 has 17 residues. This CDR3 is CASSQEGTGTGGVEQYF. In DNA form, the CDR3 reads TGCGCCAGCAGCCAAGAGGGGACCGGGACAGGGGGCGTCGAGCAGTACTTC.

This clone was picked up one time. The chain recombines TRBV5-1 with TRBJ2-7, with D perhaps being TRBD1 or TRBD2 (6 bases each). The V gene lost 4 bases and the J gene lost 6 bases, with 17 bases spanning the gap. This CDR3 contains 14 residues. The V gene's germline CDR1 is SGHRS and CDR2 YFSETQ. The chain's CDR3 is CASSTTGFGGEQYF. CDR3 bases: TGCGCCAGCAGCACCACAGGGTTCGGGGGCGAGCAGTACTTC.

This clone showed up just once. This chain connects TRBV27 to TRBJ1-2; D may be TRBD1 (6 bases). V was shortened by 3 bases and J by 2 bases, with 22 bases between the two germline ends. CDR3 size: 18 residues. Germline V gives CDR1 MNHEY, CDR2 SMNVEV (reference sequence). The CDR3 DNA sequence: TGTGCCAGCAGTTTGAATGGACAGCACCCTTACCCCAACTATGGCTACACCTTC. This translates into CASSLNGQHPYPNYGYTF.

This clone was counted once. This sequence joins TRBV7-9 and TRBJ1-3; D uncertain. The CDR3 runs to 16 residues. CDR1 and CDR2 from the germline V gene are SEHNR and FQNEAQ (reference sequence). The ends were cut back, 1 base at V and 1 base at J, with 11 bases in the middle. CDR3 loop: CASSLERHGSGNTIYF. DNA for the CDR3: TGTGCCAGCAGCTTAGAACGGCACGGATCTGGAAACACCATATATTTT.

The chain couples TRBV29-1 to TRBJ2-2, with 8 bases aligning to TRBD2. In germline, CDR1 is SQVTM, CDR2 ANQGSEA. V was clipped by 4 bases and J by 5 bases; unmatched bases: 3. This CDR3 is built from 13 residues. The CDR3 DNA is TGCAGCGTTGCCGGGACTAGTACCGGGGAGCTGTTTTTT. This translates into CSVAGTSTGELFF.